These 30 T cell receptor beta chains were all obtained from the same sample, sequenced in a study of cytomegalovirus exposure and HLA in healthy donors (dated by TCRdb to the late 2010s). The library was generated by the immunoSEQ multiplex PCR assay. This is the immuneACCESS table as TCRdb keeps it, with only in-frame sequences that have V and J called. A part of the clones is gone; compared with another copy, unresolved V genes explain less than half, and the rest is unexplained. The sample table records 250,000 or so clones; around 87% of these occur just once. The ten biggest clones cover 0.37% of the sample. The sequenced sample was PBMCs. These receptors were collected from a woman in her late teens or twenties in good health and CMV-seronegative.

The V call is TRBV2, the J call TRBJ2-7; the match to TRBD1 covers 7 bases. Germline V gene lookup returns CDR1 SNHLY and CDR2 FYNNEI. V gave up 4 bases and J gave up 2 bases; unmatched junction bases: 5. The CDR3 is 14 amino acids. The CDR3 sequence is CASSAGQGAYEQYF. Here the CDR3 DNA reads TGTGCCAGCAGTGCTGGCCAGGGGGCCTACGAGCAGTACTTC.

The J gene is TRBJ2-1, the V gene TRBV15, with D tentatively TRBD1 (5 bases). The germline CDR1 and CDR2 sequences are LNHNV and YYDKDF (reference sequence). Deletions cut 3 bases from V and 2 bases from J, with 20 bases between. The CDR3 loop spans 18 amino acids. This CDR3 reads CATSRQGGSPMPYNEQFF. The DNA of the CDR3 is TGTGCCACCAGCAGGCAGGGTGGGTCGCCGATGCCCTACAATGAGCAGTTCTTC.

This clone has a single count. The genes are TRBV11-2 and TRBJ1-3; D is unclear. CDR1 SGHAT and CDR2 FQNNGV come from the germline V gene. V shed 0 bases and J shed 3 bases, with 9 bases lying between them. CDR3 length: 15 amino acids. In DNA, the CDR3 is TGTGCCAGCAGCTTAGATTTCACTCTTGGAAACACCATATATTTT. Amino acids: CASSLDFTLGNTIYF. The entire variable domain, with the rest obtained from reference TRBV11-2 and TRBJ1-3, is as follows: EAGVAQSPRYKIIEKRQSVAFWCNPISGHATLYWYQQILGQGPKLLIQFQNNGVVDDSQLPKDRFSAERLKGVDSTLKIQPAKLEDSAVYLCASSLDFTLGNTIYFGEGSWLTVV.

The chain combines TRBV5-8 with TRBJ2-3; D unclear. The V gene lost 1 base and the J gene lost 0 bases, with 9 bases spanning the gap. Germline CDR1 and CDR2: SGHTS and YDEGEE. This CDR3 is 15 amino acids long. The CDR3 loop reads CASSLSRASTDTQYF. CDR3 nucleotide sequence: TGTGCCAGCAGCTTGTCTCGAGCTAGCACAGATACGCAGTATTTT.

The rearrangement uses TRBV9 and TRBJ2-3, with TRBD2 as a possible D gene (6 bases). The CDR3 is made up of 16 amino acids. The V gene lost 3 bases and the J gene lost 2 bases, with 16 bases spanning the gap. The germline gives CDR1 SGDLS, CDR2 YYNGEE. CDR3 loop: CASSALSGLYTDTQYF. The CDR3 DNA reads TGTGCCAGCAGCGCCCTTAGCGGTCTCTACACAGATACGCAGTATTTT.

The V call is TRBV2, the J call TRBJ1-1; D is unresolved. The V gene lost 8 bases and the J gene lost 1 base, with 11 bases spanning the gap. This CDR3 region has 13 residues. Per germline, CDR1 SNHLY and CDR2 FYNNEI. CDR3 loop: CASVNEENTEAFF. Here the CDR3 DNA reads TGTGCCAGCGTGAACGAGGAGAACACTGAAGCTTTCTTT. Together with reference TRBV2 and TRBJ1-1, the CDR3 gives the full variable domain: EPEVTQTPSHQVTQMGQEVILRCVPISNHLYFYWYRQILGQKVEFLVSFYNNEISEKSEIFDDQFSVERPDGSNFTLKIRSTKLEDSAMYFCASVNEENTEAFFGQGTRLTVV.

The V and J genes are TRBV5-4 and TRBJ2-7; 10 bases are shared with TRBD2. The germline CDR1 and CDR2 sequences are SGHNT and YYREEE (reference sequence). Losses at the gene ends were 4 bases for V and 1 base for J; bases not matched to a gene: 2. This CDR3 is 14 amino acids long. DNA of the CDR3: TGTGCCAGCAGCAAGGGACTAGCGTCCTACGAGCAGTACTTC. It yields the protein CASSKGLASYEQYF.

The rearrangement uses TRBV6-5 and TRBJ2-1; TRBD1 matches 9 bases. In germline, CDR1 is MNHEY, CDR2 SVGAGI. Trimming cost V 0 bases and J 8 bases; bases outside gene matches: 5. The CDR3 has 15 residues. The CDR3 sequence: CASSYSIQGAHEQFF. The DNA of the CDR3 is TGTGCCAGCAGTTACTCTATACAGGGGGCACATGAGCAGTTCTTC.

This clone was detected only a few times. The chain joins TRBV7-2 to TRBJ2-7; no clear D gene. The CDR3 runs 11 residues. Trimming stripped 0 bases from V and 6 bases from J, with 3 bases between. Germline loops: CDR1 SGHTA, CDR2 FQGNSA. CDR3 residues: CASSLAIEQYF. The CDR3 region has the DNA TGTGCCAGCAGCTTAGCCATCGAGCAGTACTTC.

This clone was recorded a few times. CDR3 sequence (DNA): TGCAGCGTTGCTGGGCAGGGGATGGAAGGCTACACCTTC. Translating it yields CSVAGQGMEGYTF. This chain links TRBV29-1 with TRBJ1-2; D might be TRBD1 (6 bases). From germline, CDR1 is SQVTM and CDR2 ANQGSEA. The CDR3 consists of 13 residues. V lost 4 bases and J lost 8, with 17 bases in between. The whole variable domain, filled in from reference TRBV29-1 and TRBJ1-2, reads SAVISQKPSRDICQRGTSLTIQCQVDSQVTMMFWYRQQPGQSLTLIATANQGSEATYESGFVIDKFPISRPNLTFSTLTVSNMSPEDSSIYLCSVAGQGMEGYTFGSGTRLTVV.

The V gene is TRBV5-6, the J gene TRBJ1-5; TRBD1 matches 10 bases. Germline V gene data show CDR1 as SGHDT and CDR2 as YYEEEE. V dropped 1 base and J dropped 6; count of bases not matched to a gene: 4. The CDR3 extends over 15 amino acids. CDR3 in amino acids: CASSLWTGGIQPQHF. Written as DNA, the CDR3 is TGTGCCAGCAGCTTGTGGACAGGGGGTATTCAGCCCCAGCATTTT.

CDR3 nucleotide sequence: TGTGCCAGCAGCCTGGATCGGGCAGGGGGCGCCTACGAGCAGTACTTC. The encoded protein is CASSLDRAGGAYEQYF. The chain couples TRBV5-4 to TRBJ2-7; TRBD1 matches at 8 bases. Germline CDR1 and CDR2: SGHNT and YYREEE (reference sequence). Germline trimming cut 4 bases from V and 2 bases from J; bases unmatched to any gene: 11. The CDR3 spans 16 residues.

V usage is TRBV6-1 and J usage is TRBJ2-6; no clear D. The CDR3 loop spans 17 amino acids. The germline gives CDR1 MNHNS, CDR2 SASEGT. Trimming shortened V by 4 bases and J by 0 bases, and 13 bases separated the two germline ends. Here the CDR3 reads CASSVSPGNSGANVLTF. In nucleotides, the CDR3 is TGTGCCAGCAGTGTATCTCCAGGAAACTCTGGGGCCAACGTCCTGACTTTC.

This chain uses TRBV27 with TRBJ1-1; D is undetermined. CDR1 MNHEY and CDR2 SMNVEV come from the germline V gene (reference sequence). The germline V and J ends were trimmed by 4 bases and 2 bases, with 17 bases remaining between them. CDR3 size: 16 residues. CDR3 DNA sequence: TGTGCCAGCAGTTCATCCCCGTTGCAGAAAAACACTGAAGCTTTCTTT. Protein: CASSSSPLQKNTEAFF.

The J gene is TRBJ2-7, the V gene TRBV27; 7 bases match TRBD1. Trimming cost V 5 bases and J 2 bases; bases outside gene matches: 9. Germline CDR1 is MNHEY and CDR2 is SMNVEV (reference sequence). The CDR3 sequence is 15 residues long. Here the CDR3 reads CASSRTGQRTYEQYV. DNA for the CDR3: TGTGCCAGCAGTCGGACGGGACAGCGGACCTACGAGCAGTACGTC.

This clone was counted a single time. The CDR3 reads CASSFGQANTEAFF. Written as DNA, the CDR3 is TGTGCCAGCAGCTTTGGACAGGCAAACACTGAAGCTTTCTTT. The V and J genes are TRBV7-2 and TRBJ1-1; 7 nucleotides align to TRBD1. V was clipped by 3 bases and J by 2 bases; unmatched bases: 3. The CDR3 consists of 14 residues. CDR1 is SGHTA, CDR2 FQGNSA, per germline.

The chain couples TRBV6-6 to TRBJ1-5; the match to TRBD1 covers 10 bases. CDR3 size: 15 residues. Per the germline V gene, CDR1 is MNHNY and CDR2 is SVGAGI (reference sequence). The junction had 2 bases not matched to a gene; V was cut back by 4 bases and J by 2 bases. For the CDR3, the DNA is TGTGCCAGCAGTTCCGGGACAGGGGGCAATCAGCCCCAGCATTTT. Its protein is CASSSGTGGNQPQHF.

CDR3 nucleotide sequence: TGCGCCAGCAGCCCCTCGGGACAGGGGGCGGCCCGGTATTTT. It translates to CASSPSGQGAARYF. J is TRBJ2-3 and V is TRBV4-1; 12 bases map to TRBD1. Looked up from germline, CDR1 is MGHRA and CDR2 is YSYEKL. CDR3 length equals 14 residues. J lost 14 bases, V lost 4 bases, and 10 bases had no gene match.

The chain recombines TRBV20-1 with TRBJ1-2, with D unclear. Per germline, CDR1 DFQATT and CDR2 SNEGSKA (reference sequence). The CDR3 has 11 amino acids. The ends were cut back, 3 bases at V and 4 bases at J, with 6 bases in the middle. Here the CDR3 DNA reads TGCAGTGCTAGGGCAGTCTATGGCTACACCTTC. This encodes CSARAVYGYTF.

This chain connects TRBV29-1 to TRBJ1-2; no firm D call. The CDR3 is 13 residues long. V was cut by 2 bases and J by 2 bases, with 9 bases left in between. The germline CDR1 and CDR2 sequences are SQVTM and ANQGSEA. The CDR3 sequence: CSVESVLNYGYTF. The CDR3 DNA sequence: TGCAGCGTTGAATCGGTGCTAAACTATGGCTACACCTTC.

A few counts support this clone. This chain uses TRBV7-3 with TRBJ2-7, with TRBD1 matching over 10 bases. The V gene end was trimmed by 1 base and the J gene end by 4 bases; junction bases not matched to a gene: 1. The CDR3 extends over 14 amino acids. Per the germline V gene, CDR1 is SGHTA and CDR2 is FQGTGA. The CDR3 region has the DNA TGTGCCAGCAGCTTAATGGGACAGGGGTACGAGCAGTACTTC. Translated: CASSLMGQGYEQYF.

The chain combines TRBV27 with TRBJ2-1; 14 nucleotides agree with TRBD2. V was pared by 3 bases and J by 2 bases, with 3 bases of the junction left unmatched. The CDR3 consists of 17 residues. From germline, CDR1 is MNHEY and CDR2 SMNVEV (reference sequence). CDR3 nucleotide sequence: TGTGCCAGCAGTTTCGGACTAGCGGGGGGCCCCTACAATGAGCAGTTCTTC. Translation gives CASSFGLAGGPYNEQFF.

The gene calls are TRBV19 and TRBJ2-1; weak D call: TRBD2 (5 bases). V lost 6 bases and J lost 8, with 14 bases in between. The CDR3 consists of 13 residues. The germline V gene has CDR1 LNHDA and CDR2 SQIVND (reference sequence). Written as DNA, the CDR3 is TGTGCCAGTAGGGAAAGGAGGCTCGATGAGCAGTTCTTC. Translating it yields CASRERRLDEQFF.

The chain uses TRBV4-3 and TRBJ2-7, with 8 bases fitting TRBD1. The CDR3 runs 14 residues. Looked up from germline, CDR1 is LGHNA and CDR2 is YSLEER. V gave up 0 bases and J gave up 3 bases; unmatched junction bases: 1. The CDR3 bases are TGCGCCAGCAGCCAAGAGGACAGGGACTACGAGCAGTACTTC. It yields the protein CASSQEDRDYEQYF.

CDR3: CASRPWGENYEQYF. The CDR3 DNA reads as TGTGCCAGCAGGCCGTGGGGGGAGAACTACGAGCAGTACTTC. This chain connects TRBV6-5 to TRBJ2-7; D possibly corresponds to TRBD2 (6 bases). Germline V gene data show CDR1 as MNHEY and CDR2 as SVGAGI. The CDR3 is 14 residues long. V lost 6 bases and J lost 3, with 15 bases in between.

This CDR3 is CASSSGLAGEQYF. As DNA, the CDR3 is TGTGCCAGCAGCTCGGGACTAGCGGGGGAGCAGTACTTC. The V gene is TRBV7-3, the J gene TRBJ2-7, with 13 bases identical to TRBD2. V was clipped by 4 bases and J by 7 bases; unmatched bases: 1. The CDR3 loop spans 13 amino acids. CDR1 is SGHTA, CDR2 FQGTGA, per germline.

This clone turned up a few times. This chain connects TRBV6-4 to TRBJ2-1, with 12 bases identical to TRBD2. V lost 4 bases and J lost 7; bases outside the gene matches: 5. Germline V CDR1 and CDR2: MRHNA, SNTAGT. The CDR3 runs 15 residues. The CDR3 here is CASSASSGGVNEQFF. CDR3 coding DNA: TGTGCCAGCAGTGCATCTAGCGGGGGGGTGAATGAGCAGTTCTTC.

The chain combines TRBV6-5 with TRBJ1-2, with D possibly matching TRBD1 (6 bases). CDR3 length equals 15 residues. The V gene's germline CDR1 is MNHEY and CDR2 SVGAGI. Trimming removed 5 bases from V and 4 bases from J, with 17 bases in between. CDR3 nucleotides: TGTGCCAGCAGTAACCGAAACAGGGACATCTATGGCTACACCTTC. This sequence encodes CASSNRNRDIYGYTF.

The chain combines TRBV7-9 with TRBJ2-1, with 14 bases that match TRBD2. CDR1 SEHNR and CDR2 FQNEAQ come from the germline V gene (reference sequence). The J segment lost 7 bases and the V segment lost 5 bases, leaving 4 bases of the junction unmatched. The CDR3 consists of 15 residues. The CDR3 region is CASSPGTSGGNEQFF. DNA for the CDR3: TGTGCCAGCAGCCCCGGGACTAGCGGGGGTAATGAGCAGTTCTTC.

The chain combines TRBV7-9 with TRBJ1-4; a weak D match, TRBD1 (5 bases). The length of the CDR3 is 14 residues. V lost 5 bases and J lost 8, with 15 bases in between. Germline loops: CDR1 SEHNR, CDR2 FQNEAQ (reference sequence). CDR3 DNA: TGTGCCAGCAGCAAGGGGTTGGGTGGAGAAAAACTGTTTTTT. Protein product: CASSKGLGGEKLFF.